Following are 9 T cell receptor beta chains from one sample sequenced in a study of PD-1 blockade in classical Hodgkin lymphoma. Following autologous stem cell transplantation, relapse occurred in every patient, and exposure to brentuximab vedotin varied. TCRdb's table, derived via immunoSEQ multiplex PCR, lists solely in-frame clones and lacks some. The repertoire consists of around 26,000 clones, with approximately 82% occurring once and the leading ten covering under 14%. The sample here was peripheral blood mononuclear cells (PBMCs), taken before the second cycle of nivolumab. The source of these receptors is a human donor with classical Hodgkin lymphoma.

This clone was picked up a small number of times. The J gene is TRBJ1-6, the V gene TRBV7-9, with no clear D. V was shortened by 4 bases and J by 7 bases, with 14 bases between the two germline ends. Germline loops: CDR1 SEHNR, CDR2 FQNEAQ (reference sequence). This CDR3 spans 15 amino acids. CDR3 residues: CASSSRQGRNSPLHF. CDR3 in DNA: TGTGCCAGCAGCTCTCGACAAGGGAGGAATTCACCCCTCCACTTT.

J is TRBJ2-1 and V is TRBV14, with TRBD2 identical over 11 bases. Germline CDR1 and CDR2: SGHDN and FVKESK. The length of the CDR3 is 18 residues. V lost 0 bases to trimming and J lost 4 bases; unmatched junction nucleotides: 8. The CDR3 DNA follows: TGTGCCAGCAGCCAAGACCCATGGGGACTAGCGGAGTACAATGAGCAGTTCTTC. Encoded protein: CASSQDPWGLAEYNEQFF.

This chain connects TRBV4-3 to TRBJ2-7, with D maybe TRBD1 (6 bases). In germline, CDR1 is LGHNA, CDR2 YSLEER. Trimming left V 2 bases short and J 4 bases short, with 9 bases between. The CDR3 has 13 amino acids. The CDR3 region has the DNA TGCGCCAGCAGCCAAACACAGGGATACGAGCAGTACTTC. Amino acid sequence: CASSQTQGYEQYF.

J is TRBJ1-2 and V is TRBV5-5, with a tentative D call TRBD1 (5 bases). The CDR3 covers 17 residues. V was trimmed by 0 bases and J by 1 base, leaving 16 bases between them. Germline CDR1 reads SGHKS; CDR2 reads YYEKEE (reference sequence). Here the CDR3 reads CASSLGSDGGINYGYTF. CDR3 nucleotides: TGTGCCAGCAGCTTGGGAAGTGACGGGGGGATTAACTATGGCTACACCTTC.

The J gene is TRBJ2-7, the V gene TRBV6-6; the D call may be TRBD1 or TRBD2 (5 bases each). The V gene lost 2 bases and the J gene lost 7 bases, with 12 bases spanning the gap. The V gene's germline CDR1 is MNHNY and CDR2 SVGAGI (reference sequence). CDR3 length: 13 amino acids. The CDR3 DNA reads as TGTGCCAGCAGTTACGGCGTGAGGGGTGAGCAGTACTTC. This encodes CASSYGVRGEQYF.

The chain is built from TRBV2 and TRBJ1-5, with D maybe TRBD1 (5 bases). Trimming took off 0 bases at V and 1 base at J, with 13 bases between the two ends. CDR3 length: 17 amino acids. Germline assignment: CDR1 SNHLY and CDR2 FYNNEI. The CDR3 DNA reads TGTGCCAGCAGTGAAGCGCCGGGCAGGGTCAGCAATCAGCCCCAGCATTTT. Translating gives CASSEAPGRVSNQPQHF.

This clone has a single count. V and J are TRBV12-5 and TRBJ2-2; D is undetermined. Germline-derived CDR1 and CDR2 are LGHNT and FRNRAP. Trimming left V 5 bases short and J 4 bases short, with 8 bases between. This CDR3 has 13 residues. The CDR3 protein is CASGPILTGELFF. CDR3 nucleotides: TGTGCTAGTGGTCCCATCCTCACCGGGGAGCTGTTTTTT.

The chain has TRBV18 and TRBJ2-2; possibly TRBD2 for D (7 bases). The CDR3 spans 17 residues. Germline V CDR1 and CDR2: KGHSH, LQKENI. V was clipped by 2 bases and J by 0 bases, with 13 bases between them. Written as DNA, the CDR3 is TGTGCCAGCTCACCATATTCGGGGGGCGCGAACACCGGGGAGCTGTTTTTT. Protein: CASSPYSGGANTGELFF.

The chain combines TRBV6-5 with TRBJ1-5; unclear D gene. Per germline, CDR1 MNHEY and CDR2 SVGAGI. The CDR3 consists of 15 residues. V was pared by 5 bases and J by 0 bases, with 11 bases between. CDR3 nucleotide sequence: TGTGCCAGCAGTCCCATGGACGGTAGCAATCAGCCCCAGCATTTT. Its translation is CASSPMDGSNQPQHF.